Sequencing of this T cell receptor (beta chain) was carried out in a study of graft-versus-host responses after intestinal transplantation. Study-level information: Multivisceral, liver-intestinal, or isolated intestinal transplants were performed in recipients. Anti-thymocyte globulin induction preceded about three years of tacrolimus and steroid maintenance in all recipients.

The CDR3 is 14 residues long. In germline, CDR1 is SGHAT, CDR2 FQNNGV. Trimming cost V 6 bases and J 0 bases, with 12 bases left between them. Concerning this clone: As yet, its antigen is unknown.

Study outcomes and limitations: Graft-donor T cell macrochimerism coincided with high graft-versus-host to host-versus-graft clonal ratios in allografts. Marrow from the recipient contained GvH clones, some of which had appeared first in ileum or blood.

Assay used: immunoSEQ multiplex PCR; TCRdb lists only in-frame clones, some missing. The sample yields approximately 26,000 clones, approximately 87% seen once. The V and J genes are TRBV11-2 and TRBJ2-7; perhaps TRBD2 as D (5 bases). Here the sequenced sample was PBMCs, taken around 28 days after intestinal transplant. This clonotype originated in a human patient who received an intestinal transplant, so some T cells may come from the graft donor. Here the CDR3 DNA reads TGTGCCAGCAGTCCCTCTAGCATCTCCTACGAGCAGTACTTC. Translating it yields CASSPSSISYEQYF.